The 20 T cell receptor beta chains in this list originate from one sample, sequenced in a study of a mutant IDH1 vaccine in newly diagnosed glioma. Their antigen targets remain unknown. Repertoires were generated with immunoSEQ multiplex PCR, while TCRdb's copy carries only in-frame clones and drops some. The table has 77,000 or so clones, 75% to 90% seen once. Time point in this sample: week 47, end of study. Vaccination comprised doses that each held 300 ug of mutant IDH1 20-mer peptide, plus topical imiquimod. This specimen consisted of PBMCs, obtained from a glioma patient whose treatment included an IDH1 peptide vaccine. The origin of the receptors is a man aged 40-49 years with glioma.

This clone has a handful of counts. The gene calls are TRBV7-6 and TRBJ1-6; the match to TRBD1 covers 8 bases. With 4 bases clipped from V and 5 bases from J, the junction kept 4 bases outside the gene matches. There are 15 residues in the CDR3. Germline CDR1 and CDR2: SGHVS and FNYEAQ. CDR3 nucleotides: TGTGCCAGCAGCTCTACAGGGGGGGATAATTCACCCCTCCACTTT. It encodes CASSSTGGDNSPLHF.

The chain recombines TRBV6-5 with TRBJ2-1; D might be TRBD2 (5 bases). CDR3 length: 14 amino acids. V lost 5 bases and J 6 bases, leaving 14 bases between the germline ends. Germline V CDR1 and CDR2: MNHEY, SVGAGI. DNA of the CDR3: TGTGCCAGCAGTCACCGGAGGCAAGCCAATGAGCAGTTCTTC. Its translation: CASSHRRQANEQFF.

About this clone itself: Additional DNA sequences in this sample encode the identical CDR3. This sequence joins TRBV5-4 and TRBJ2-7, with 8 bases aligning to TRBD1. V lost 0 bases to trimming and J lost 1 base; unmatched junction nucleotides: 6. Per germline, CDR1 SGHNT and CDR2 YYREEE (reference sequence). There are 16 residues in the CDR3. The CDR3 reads CASSLAGQGRSYEQYF. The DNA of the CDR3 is TGTGCCAGCAGCTTGGCCGGACAGGGTCGGTCCTACGAGCAGTACTTC. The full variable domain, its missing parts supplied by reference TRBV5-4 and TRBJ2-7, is ETGVTQSPTHLIKTRGQQVTLRCSSQSGHNTVSWYQQALGQGPQFIFQYYREEENGRGNFPPRFSGLQFPNYSSELNVNALELDDSALYLCASSLAGQGRSYEQYFGPGTRLTVT.

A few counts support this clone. The chain's CDR3 is CASSPGQGATEAFF. The CDR3 coding sequence is TGCGCCAGCAGCCCAGGACAGGGTGCCACTGAAGCTTTCTTT. The chain carries TRBV4-3 and TRBJ1-1; 8 bases map to TRBD1. CDR3 size: 14 residues. With 4 bases clipped from V and 4 bases from J, the junction kept 5 bases outside the gene matches. The germline V gene has CDR1 LGHNA and CDR2 YSLEER.

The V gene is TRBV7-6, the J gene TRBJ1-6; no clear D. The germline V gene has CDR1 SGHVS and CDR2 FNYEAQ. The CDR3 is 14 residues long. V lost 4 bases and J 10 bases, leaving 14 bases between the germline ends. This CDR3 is CASSSMDGESPLHF. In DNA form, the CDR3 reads TGTGCCAGCAGCTCCATGGACGGGGAGTCACCCCTCCACTTT.

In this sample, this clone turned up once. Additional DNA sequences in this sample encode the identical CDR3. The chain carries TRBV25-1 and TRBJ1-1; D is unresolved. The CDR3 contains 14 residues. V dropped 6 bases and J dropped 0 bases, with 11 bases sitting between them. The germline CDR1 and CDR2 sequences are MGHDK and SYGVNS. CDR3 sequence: CASSEGPMNTEAFF. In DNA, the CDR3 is TGTGCCAGCAGCGAAGGGCCCATGAACACTGAAGCTTTCTTT.

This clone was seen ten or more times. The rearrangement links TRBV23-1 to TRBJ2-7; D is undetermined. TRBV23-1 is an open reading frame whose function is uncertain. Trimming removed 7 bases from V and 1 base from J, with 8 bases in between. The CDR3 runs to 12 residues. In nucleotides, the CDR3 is TGCGCCAGCACCCCAAATTCCTACGAGCAGTACTTC. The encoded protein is CASTPNSYEQYF.

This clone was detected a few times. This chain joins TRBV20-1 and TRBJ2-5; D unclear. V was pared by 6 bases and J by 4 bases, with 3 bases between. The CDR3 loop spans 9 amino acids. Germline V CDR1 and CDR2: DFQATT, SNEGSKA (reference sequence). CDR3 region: CSAGETQYF. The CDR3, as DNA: TGCAGTGCCGGAGAGACCCAGTACTTC.

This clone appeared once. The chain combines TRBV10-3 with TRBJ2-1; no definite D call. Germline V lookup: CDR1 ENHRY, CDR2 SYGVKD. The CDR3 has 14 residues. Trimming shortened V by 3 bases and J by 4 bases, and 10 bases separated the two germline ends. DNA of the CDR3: TGTGCCATCAGTGAAGGCTGGGCGTACAATGAGCAGTTCTTC. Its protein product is CAISEGWAYNEQFF.

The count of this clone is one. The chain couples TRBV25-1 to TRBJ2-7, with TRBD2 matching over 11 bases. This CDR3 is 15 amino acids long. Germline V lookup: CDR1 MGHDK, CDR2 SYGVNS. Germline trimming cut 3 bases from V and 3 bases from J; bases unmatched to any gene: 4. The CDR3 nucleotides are TGTGCCAGCAGTGAGCGAGGACTAGCGGGCTACGAGCAGTACTTC. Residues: CASSERGLAGYEQYF.

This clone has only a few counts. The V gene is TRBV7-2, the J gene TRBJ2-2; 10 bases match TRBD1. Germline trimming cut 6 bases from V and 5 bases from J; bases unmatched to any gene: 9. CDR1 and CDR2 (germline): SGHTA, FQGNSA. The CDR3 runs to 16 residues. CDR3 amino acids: CASRKSGTGVTGELFF. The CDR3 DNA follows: TGTGCCAGCAGGAAATCCGGGACAGGGGTGACCGGGGAGCTGTTTTTT.

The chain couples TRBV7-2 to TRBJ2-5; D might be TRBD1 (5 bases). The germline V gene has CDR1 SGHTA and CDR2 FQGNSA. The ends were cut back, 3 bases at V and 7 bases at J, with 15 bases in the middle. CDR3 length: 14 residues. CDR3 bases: TGTGCCAGCAGCTTGTCGGGCCCCCAGGGGACCCAGTACTTC. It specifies CASSLSGPQGTQYF. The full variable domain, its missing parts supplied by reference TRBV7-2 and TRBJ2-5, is GAGVSQSPSNKVTEKGKDVELRCDPISGHTALYWYRQSLGQGLEFLIYFQGNSAPDKSGLPSDRFSAERTGGSVSTLTIQRTQQEDSAVYLCASSLSGPQGTQYFGPGTRLLVL.

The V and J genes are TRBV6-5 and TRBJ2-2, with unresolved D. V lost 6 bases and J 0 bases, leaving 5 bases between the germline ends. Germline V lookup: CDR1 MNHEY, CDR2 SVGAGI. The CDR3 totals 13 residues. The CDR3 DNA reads TGTGCCAGCAGCTCGCCGAACACCGGGGAGCTGTTTTTT. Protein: CASSSPNTGELFF.

This CDR3 reads CAWRLFSGSSNEKLFF. The CDR3 nucleotides are TGTGCCTGGAGACTTTTCAGCGGTTCAAGCAATGAAAAACTGTTTTTT. This chain uses TRBV30 with TRBJ1-4; no clear D. The CDR3 extends over 16 amino acids. V lost 3 bases, J lost 5 bases, and 19 bases lay in between. Per germline, CDR1 GTSNPN and CDR2 SVGIG (reference sequence).

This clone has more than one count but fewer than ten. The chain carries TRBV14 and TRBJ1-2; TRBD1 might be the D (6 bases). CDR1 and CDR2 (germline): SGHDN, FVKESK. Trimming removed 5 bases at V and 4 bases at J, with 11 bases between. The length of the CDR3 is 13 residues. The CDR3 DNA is TGTGCCAGCAGCGCCACAGGGCTCTATGGCTACACCTTC. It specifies CASSATGLYGYTF.

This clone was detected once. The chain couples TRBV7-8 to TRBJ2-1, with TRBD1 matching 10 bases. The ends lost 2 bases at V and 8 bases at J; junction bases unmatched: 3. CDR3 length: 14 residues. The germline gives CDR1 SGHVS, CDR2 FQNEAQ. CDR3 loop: CASSLSDRGYEQFF. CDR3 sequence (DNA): TGTGCCAGCAGCTTATCGGACAGGGGGTATGAGCAGTTCTTC.

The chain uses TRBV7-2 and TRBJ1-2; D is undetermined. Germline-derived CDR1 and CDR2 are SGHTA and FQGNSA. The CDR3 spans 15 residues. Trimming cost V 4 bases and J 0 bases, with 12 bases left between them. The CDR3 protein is CASSSPDVSNYGYTF. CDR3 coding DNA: TGTGCCAGCAGCTCCCCGGACGTTTCTAACTATGGCTACACCTTC.

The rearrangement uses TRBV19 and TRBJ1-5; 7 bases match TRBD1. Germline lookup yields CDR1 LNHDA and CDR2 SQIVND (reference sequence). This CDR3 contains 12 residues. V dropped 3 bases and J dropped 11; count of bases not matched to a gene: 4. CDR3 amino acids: CASSILQGTQHF. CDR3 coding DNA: TGTGCCAGTAGTATCCTACAGGGGACCCAGCATTTT.

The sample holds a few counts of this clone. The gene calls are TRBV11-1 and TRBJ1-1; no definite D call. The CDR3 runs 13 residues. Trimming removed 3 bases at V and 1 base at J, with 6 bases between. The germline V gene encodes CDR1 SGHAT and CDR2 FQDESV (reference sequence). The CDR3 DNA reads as TGTGCCAGCAGCTTCACAGCGAACACTGAAGCTTTCTTT. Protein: CASSFTANTEAFF. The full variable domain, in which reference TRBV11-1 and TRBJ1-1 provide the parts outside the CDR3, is EAEVAQSPRYKITEKSQAVAFWCDPISGHATLYWYRQILGQGPELLVQFQDESVVDDSQLPKDRFSAERLKGVDSTLKIQPAELGDSAMYLCASSFTANTEAFFGQGTRLTVV.

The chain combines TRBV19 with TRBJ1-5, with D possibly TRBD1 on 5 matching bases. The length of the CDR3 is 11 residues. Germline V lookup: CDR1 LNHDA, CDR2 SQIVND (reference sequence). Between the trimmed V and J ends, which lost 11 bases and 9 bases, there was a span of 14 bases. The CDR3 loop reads CAAGVTGPQHF. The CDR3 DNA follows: TGTGCCGCGGGGGTGACTGGGCCCCAGCATTTT.